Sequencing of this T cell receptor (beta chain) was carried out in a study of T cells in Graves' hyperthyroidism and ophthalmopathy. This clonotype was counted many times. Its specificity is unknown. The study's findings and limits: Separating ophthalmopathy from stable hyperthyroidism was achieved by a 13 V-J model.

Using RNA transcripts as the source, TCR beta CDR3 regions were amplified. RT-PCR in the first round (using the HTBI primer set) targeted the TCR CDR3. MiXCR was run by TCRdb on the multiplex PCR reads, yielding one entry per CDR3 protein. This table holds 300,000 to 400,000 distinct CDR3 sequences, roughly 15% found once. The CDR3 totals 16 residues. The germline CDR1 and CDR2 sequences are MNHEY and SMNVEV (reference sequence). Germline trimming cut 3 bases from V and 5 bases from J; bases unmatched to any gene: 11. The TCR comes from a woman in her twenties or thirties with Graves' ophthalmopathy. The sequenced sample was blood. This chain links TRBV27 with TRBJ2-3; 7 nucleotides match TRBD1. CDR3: CASSFLFGQVGDTQYF. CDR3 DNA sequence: TGTGCCAGCAGTTTTTTATTTGGACAGGTTGGAGATACGCAGTATTTT.